Included here is one TCR beta chain sequence, with context. The antigen is unknown. These data originate in a study of blood T cells in healthy people across ages. Study-level results: The percentage of naive T cells correlated strongly with TCR beta diversity. Older age coincided with a roughly linear decline in TCR beta diversity per million T cells. For the donors, CMV status was unknown and possibly confounded expanded clonotype changes.

Deletions cut 2 bases from V and 9 bases from J, with 14 bases between. Per the germline V gene, CDR1 is SGHTA and CDR2 is FQGNSA. This CDR3 region has 14 residues. PCR was performed a second time for about 7 to 12 cycles using a sample-barcoded 5' primer and a J-beta primer mix. MiXCR was run by TCRdb on the 5' RACE reads, yielding one entry per CDR3 protein. The sample lists hundreds of thousands of distinct CDR3 sequences, just over 55% occurring once. V is TRBV7-2 and J is TRBJ2-4; D is perhaps TRBD1 or TRBD2 (5 bases each). This receptor was identified in a man aged 35 to 55 in good health. The sequenced sample was blood. The CDR3 sequence: CASSLLPGPGIQYF. CDR3 in DNA: TGTGCCAGCAGCTTACTCCCGGGACCGGGCATTCAGTACTTC.